This TCR beta chain was captured in a study of T cell changes during pregnancy in multiple sclerosis (dated by TCRdb to between 2017 and 2020). At the level of the whole study: The study looked at changes in the T cell repertoire across pregnancy in women with multiple sclerosis.

The library was produced with the immunoSEQ multiplex PCR assay. TCRdb provides this immuneACCESS table in a form limited to in-frame rearrangements. Some clones are lacking; in checked studies, under half of them reflect an unresolved V gene, and why the rest are absent is not known. Present in this sample are 84,000 or so clones, about 95% of which were seen just once. 2.5% of the sample belongs to the ten largest clones. The germline ends are 14 bases apart after V is trimmed by 3 bases and J by 5 bases. Reading from cysteine to phenylalanine, the CDR3 counts 14 amino acids. Only the CDR3 portion is preserved as DNA: 42 bases, with reading frame beginning at the first base. CDR1 SGHRS and CDR2 YFSETQ were looked up in the germline V gene. Concerning this clone itself: The antigen it binds to is not known. No much larger clonotype is one base removed from it; base qualities were not supplied.

The receptor's source is a female donor with multiple sclerosis, enrolled in a pregnancy study. The sequenced sample was peripheral blood, obtained in the third trimester of pregnancy. The chain uses TRBV5-1 and TRBJ1-2, with TRBD1 tentatively as D gene (5 bases match). Here the CDR3 is given as CASSSEGLRYGYTF. The DNA sequence is TGCGCCAGCAGCTCGGAGGGACTCAGATATGGCTACACCTTC.